This T cell receptor (beta chain) was identified in a study of T cell responses to AZD1222 COVID-19 vaccine. Whole-study results and caveats: Clonal diversity may have been underestimated, and the donors were mostly white British, with more females than males.

Assay used: immunoSEQ multiplex PCR; TCRdb lists only in-frame clones, some missing. This table holds about 99,000 clones, 90% to 95% found once. About this clone: The target antigen is unknown.

Germline lookup yields CDR1 SGHNT and CDR2 YENEEA. Trimming shortened V by 1 base and J by 1 base, and 5 bases separated the two germline ends. This CDR3 region has 13 residues. The source material was peripheral blood, sampled on day 0 of AZD1222 vaccination. The TCR was taken from an adult in good health. The chain combines TRBV11-3 with TRBJ2-7; D possibly matches TRBD1 or TRBD2 (5 bases each). DNA of the CDR3: TGTGCCAGCAGCTTAGGGGGGTCCTACGAGCAGTACTTC. Amino acid sequence: CASSLGGSYEQYF.